The 28 T cell receptor beta chains below come from one sample, sequenced in a study of T-cell reconstitution after alpha-beta-depleted transplantation in children. Findings of the study overall: At one year after transplant, newly produced T cells mostly accounted for T-cell counts and diversity.

No antigen has been assigned to these receptors. A TCRbeta library incorporating unique molecular identifiers was prepared. TCRdb redid the calling of the PCR reads with MiXCR, one entry per CDR3 protein. The profile shows a few hundred thousand distinct CDR3 sequences, 6.5% to 9% of them singletons. This specimen was peripheral blood, taken 360 days after TCRalphabeta/CD19-depleted stem cell transplant. Receptors were obtained from a female patient between 2 and 15 years old who had a stem cell transplant for Fanconi anemia, so the T cells may come from the graft donor.

There are a few counts of this clonotype. The chain combines TRBV5-1 with TRBJ1-1; D unresolved. V was trimmed by 5 bases and J by 0 bases, leaving 20 bases between them. Germline CDR1 and CDR2: SGHRS and YFSETQ. The CDR3 loop spans 17 amino acids. The CDR3 DNA is TGCGCCAGCAGGCTGGGCCATGATCAGGCGGTGAACACTGAAGCTTTCTTT. Its translation is CASRLGHDQAVNTEAFF. The variable domain in full, with the rest retrieved from reference TRBV5-1 and TRBJ1-1, is KAGVTQTPRYLIKTRGQQVTLSCSPISGHRSVSWYQQTPGQGLQFLFEYFSETQRNKGNFPGRFSGRQFSNSRSEMNVSTLELGDSALYLCASRLGHDQAVNTEAFFGQGTRLTVV.

This clonotype has ten or more counts. This chain joins TRBV4-2 and TRBJ2-7, with 16 bases that match TRBD2. The CDR3 length is 19 residues. Germline V CDR1 and CDR2: LGHNA, YNFKEQ. V shed 1 base and J 4 bases; nucleotides not matched to a gene: 10. Written as DNA, the CDR3 is TGTGCCAGCAGCCAAGTGGGGACTAGCGGGAGGGGGTCAGGTTACGAGCAGTACTTC. Translating it yields CASSQVGTSGRGSGYEQYF.

CDR3 nucleotides: TGTGCCACCAGTGATTTCGGGACAGGGTACGGGGAGCTGTTTTTT. Protein: CATSDFGTGYGELFF. The chain couples TRBV24-1 to TRBJ2-2, with 9 nucleotides matching TRBD1. Germline V gene lookup returns CDR1 KGHDR and CDR2 SFDVKD. Germline trimming cut 1 base from V and 7 bases from J; bases unmatched to any gene: 3. The length of the CDR3 is 15 residues.

This clonotype was observed at least ten times. The chain links TRBV20-1 to TRBJ2-7, with 12 positions matching TRBD2. Germline loops: CDR1 DFQATT, CDR2 SNEGSKA (reference sequence). The CDR3 has 16 residues. With 5 bases clipped from V and 2 bases from J, the junction kept 10 bases outside the gene matches. CDR3 DNA: TGCAGTGCTGGAGCCTCAACTAGCGGGGGGCCCTACGAGCAGTACTTC. It yields the protein CSAGASTSGGPYEQYF.

This clonotype was found many times. The chain uses TRBV27 and TRBJ2-5; 8 nucleotides line up with TRBD1. The CDR3 consists of 15 residues. V gave up 3 bases and J gave up 5 bases; unmatched junction bases: 8. Germline CDR1 and CDR2: MNHEY and SMNVEV (reference sequence). As DNA, the CDR3 is TGTGCCAGCAGTTTGAATGGACAGGGAGCGGAGACCCAGTACTTC. Translation gives CASSLNGQGAETQYF.

This clonotype came up many times. V usage is TRBV7-3 and J usage is TRBJ2-3, with a weak D call TRBD2 (5 bases). CDR3 size: 16 residues. CDR1 is SGHTA, CDR2 FQGTGA, per germline. Deletions cut 2 bases from V and 0 bases from J, with 12 bases between. The chain's CDR3 is CASSLVAGPSTDTQYF. DNA of the CDR3: TGTGCCAGCAGCTTAGTTGCGGGCCCGAGCACAGATACGCAGTATTTT.

The rearrangement uses TRBV6-5 and TRBJ2-7, with 9 bases lining up with TRBD1. The V segment lost 5 bases and the J segment 5 bases; nucleotides outside the gene matches: 13. The V gene's germline CDR1 is MNHEY and CDR2 SVGAGI. This CDR3 has 16 residues. DNA for the CDR3: TGTGCCAGCAGTCACCTGACCGGGACAGGGTTCAACGAGCAGTACTTC. Its protein product is CASSHLTGTGFNEQYF.

This clonotype has ten or more counts. The chain combines TRBV20-1 with TRBJ1-2; possibly TRBD1 for D (6 bases). V lost 5 bases, J lost 5 bases, and 12 bases lay in between. This CDR3 has 12 amino acids. Per germline, CDR1 DFQATT and CDR2 SNEGSKA (reference sequence). CDR3 amino acids: CSAYTGSYGYTF. Here the CDR3 DNA reads TGCAGTGCTTACACAGGGTCTTATGGCTACACCTTC.

This clonotype was observed at least ten times. The V call is TRBV20-1, the J call TRBJ2-1; D is possibly TRBD1 or TRBD2 (6 bases each). The CDR3 extends over 15 amino acids. Trimming stripped 7 bases from V and 2 bases from J, with 18 bases between. Germline lookup yields CDR1 DFQATT and CDR2 SNEGSKA (reference sequence). The CDR3: CSVSTVGGPYNEQFF. In nucleotides, the CDR3 is TGCAGTGTTAGCACGGTAGGGGGGCCCTACAATGAGCAGTTCTTC.

This clonotype was recorded at least ten times. This chain connects TRBV5-1 to TRBJ1-2; D not resolved. Per the germline V gene, CDR1 is SGHRS and CDR2 is YFSETQ. With 1 base removed from V and 8 bases from J, the gap between germline ends came to 12 bases. The CDR3 loop spans 13 amino acids. The CDR3 nucleotides are TGCGCCAGCAGCTTGAATGGGGTGGAAGGCTACACCTTC. It yields the protein CASSLNGVEGYTF. Drawing the rest from reference TRBV5-1 and TRBJ1-2, the complete variable domain is KAGVTQTPRYLIKTRGQQVTLSCSPISGHRSVSWYQQTPGQGLQFLFEYFSETQRNKGNFPGRFSGRQFSNSRSEMNVSTLELGDSALYLCASSLNGVEGYTFGSGTRLTVV.

This clonotype was picked up a small number of times. This CDR3 is CASSVGGSSNSNQPQHF. Written as DNA, the CDR3 is TGTGCCAGCAGCGTTGGAGGGTCAAGTAATAGCAATCAGCCCCAGCATTTT. The chain combines TRBV9 with TRBJ1-5; D remains unclear. CDR1 and CDR2 (germline): SGDLS, YYNGEE. The length of the CDR3 is 17 residues. Trimming removed 2 bases at V and 0 bases at J, with 15 bases between.

The chain links TRBV18 to TRBJ2-7, with 11 nucleotides matching TRBD1. The ends lost 4 bases at V and 3 bases at J; junction bases unmatched: 2. There are 14 residues in the CDR3. The germline gives CDR1 KGHSH, CDR2 LQKENI. The CDR3 coding sequence is TGTGCCAGCTCACGGGGGACAGGGGGCTACGAGCAGTACTTC. This codes for CASSRGTGGYEQYF.

This clonotype has at least ten counts. The chain joins TRBV11-2 to TRBJ2-1; possibly TRBD1 or TRBD2 for D (5 bases each). CDR1 is SGHAT, CDR2 FQNNGV, per germline. The V end was cut by 3 bases, the J end by 5 bases, with 20 bases between. The CDR3 is 17 residues long. The CDR3 sequence is CASSFTGTQGRNNEQFF. CDR3 sequence (DNA): TGTGCCAGCAGCTTTACCGGGACCCAGGGTAGGAACAATGAGCAGTTCTTC. The full variable domain, in which reference TRBV11-2 and TRBJ2-1 provide the parts outside the CDR3, is EAGVAQSPRYKIIEKRQSVAFWCNPISGHATLYWYQQILGQGPKLLIQFQNNGVVDDSQLPKDRFSAERLKGVDSTLKIQPAKLEDSAVYLCASSFTGTQGRNNEQFFGPGTRLTVL.

The sample holds a few counts of this clonotype. The chain joins TRBV2 to TRBJ2-7, with a possible D match to TRBD1 (6 bases). Trimming shortened V by 6 bases and J by 6 bases, and 12 bases separated the two germline ends. This CDR3 region has 12 residues. Germline values: CDR1 SNHLY, CDR2 FYNNEI. CDR3 sequence reads: CASRYRVLEQYF. CDR3 sequence (DNA): TGTGCCAGCAGGTACAGGGTTCTCGAGCAGTACTTC.

A few counts support this clonotype. This chain uses TRBV2 with TRBJ1-1; the D gene is possibly TRBD1 (5 bases). There are 14 residues in the CDR3. V shed 5 bases and J shed 4 bases, with 14 bases lying between them. Per germline, CDR1 SNHLY and CDR2 FYNNEI. For the CDR3, the DNA is TGTGCCAGCAGTTATAGGTCGGGGACCACTGAAGCTTTCTTT. Amino acid sequence: CASSYRSGTTEAFF.

This clonotype was counted only a few times. This chain joins TRBV6-5 and TRBJ1-5, with unresolved D. Germline assignment: CDR1 MNHEY and CDR2 SVGAGI. This CDR3 spans 14 amino acids. V lost 0 bases and J 6 bases, leaving 9 bases between the germline ends. The CDR3 loop reads CASSYSKFSQPQHF. The CDR3 region has the DNA TGTGCCAGCAGTTACTCGAAGTTTAGTCAGCCCCAGCATTTT.

In its sample, this clonotype was seen many times. The genes are TRBV20-1 and TRBJ2-3, with D hard to call. V shed 1 base and J shed 6 bases, with 14 bases lying between them. Germline V gene data show CDR1 as DFQATT and CDR2 as SNEGSKA (reference sequence). The CDR3 totals 14 residues. CDR3 bases: TGCAGTGCTAGAGCCCAACTACCGGGCGATACGCAGTATTTT. This codes for CSARAQLPGDTQYF.

This clonotype came up many times. The rearrangement uses TRBV29-1 and TRBJ1-1; no reliable D call. The CDR3 is 13 residues long. V was pared by 4 bases and J by 1 base, with 10 bases between. Per germline, CDR1 SQVTM and CDR2 ANQGSEA. Written as DNA, the CDR3 is TGCAGCGTTGGTAGAGGAGGGAACACTGAAGCTTTCTTT. It is translated as CSVGRGGNTEAFF.

The J gene is TRBJ1-4, the V gene TRBV11-2; TRBD1 might be the D (6 bases). There are 14 residues in the CDR3. The V end lost 5 bases, the J end lost 10 bases, and 17 bases lay between the germline ends. The germline gives CDR1 SGHAT, CDR2 FQNNGV. The CDR3 loop is CASSLRGGFGKLFF. CDR3 DNA sequence: TGTGCCAGCAGCCTAAGGGGGGGGTTTGGAAAACTGTTTTTT.

This chain joins TRBV18 and TRBJ2-1; D assignment may be TRBD1 or TRBD2 (5 bases each). The ends were cut back, 3 bases at V and 12 bases at J, with 27 bases in the middle. The CDR3 totals 17 residues. CDR1 is KGHSH, CDR2 LQKENI, per germline. CDR3 in amino acids: CASSPASSRESRIGQFF. CDR3 DNA sequence: TGTGCCAGCTCACCCGCGTCGAGCAGGGAGTCCCGAATTGGGCAGTTCTTC.

The genes are TRBV4-2 and TRBJ2-1; the D is unclear. Germline assignment: CDR1 LGHNA and CDR2 YNFKEQ. The germline V and J ends were trimmed by 4 bases and 0 bases, with 10 bases remaining between them. The CDR3 totals 15 residues. The CDR3 DNA reads as TGTGCCAGCAGCCCCAACCATATCTCCTACAATGAGCAGTTCTTC. It encodes CASSPNHISYNEQFF.

This clonotype has ten or more counts. V gene TRBV5-5 combines with J gene TRBJ2-7; TRBD1 or TRBD2 may be the D gene (5 bases each). CDR3 length: 14 amino acids. CDR1 and CDR2 from the germline V gene are SGHKS and YYEKEE (reference sequence). V gave up 4 bases and J gave up 4 bases, with 15 bases separating them. As DNA, the CDR3 is TGTGCCAGCAGCCCCCAGGGAGTGGGTTACGAGCAGTACTTC. Translation: CASSPQGVGYEQYF.

The table lists this clonotype with a few counts. The V call is TRBV5-1, the J call TRBJ2-3; perhaps TRBD1 as D (6 bases). There are 16 residues in the CDR3. The V end was cut by 2 bases, the J end by 4 bases, with 17 bases between. Germline V CDR1 and CDR2: SGHRS, YFSETQ. CDR3 in amino acids: CASSFVTGPFADTQYF. CDR3 bases: TGCGCCAGCAGCTTTGTAACAGGGCCGTTCGCAGATACGCAGTATTTT.

This clonotype has a count of ten or more. The J gene is TRBJ1-1, the V gene TRBV5-1; tentatively, D is TRBD1 (5 bases). Looked up from germline, CDR1 is SGHRS and CDR2 is YFSETQ. Trimming took 2 bases from V and 1 from J, leaving 9 bases between them. The CDR3 consists of 14 residues. This CDR3 reads CASSFSTGNTEAFF. CDR3 in DNA: TGCGCCAGCAGCTTTTCAACAGGGAACACTGAAGCTTTCTTT.

This clonotype was picked up many times. The chain carries TRBV20-1 and TRBJ2-7, with D possibly matching TRBD1 (6 bases). V was clipped by 3 bases and J by 2 bases, with 8 bases between them. This CDR3 spans 12 amino acids. In germline, CDR1 is DFQATT, CDR2 SNEGSKA (reference sequence). This chain's CDR3 is CSARRQAYEQYF. The CDR3 DNA reads as TGCAGTGCTAGGCGACAGGCCTACGAGCAGTACTTC.

This clonotype was seen many times. The rearrangement uses TRBV24-1 and TRBJ2-5; perhaps D is TRBD1 or TRBD2 (6 bases each). The CDR3 is 16 amino acids. Germline CDR1 and CDR2: KGHDR and SFDVKD. V was shortened by 4 bases and J by 5 bases, with 19 bases between the two germline ends. The DNA for the CDR3 is TGTGCCACCAGTGACCCTGGGGGCGCGGGGATGGAGACCCAGTACTTC. It is translated as CATSDPGGAGMETQYF.

At least ten counts were recorded for this clonotype. The chain uses TRBV12-3 or TRBV12-4 and TRBJ1-4; the D is unclear. The V and J ends lost 3 bases and 17 bases respectively, with 13 bases between them. This CDR3 spans 11 amino acids. CDR3 residues: CASSFGQMKFF. Here the CDR3 DNA reads TGTGCCAGCAGTTTCGGGCAGATGAAATTTTTT.

This clonotype was counted ten times or more. The J gene is TRBJ1-5, the V gene TRBV20-1; maybe TRBD1 (5 bases). The CDR3 covers 13 residues. V was trimmed by 3 bases and J by 5 bases, leaving 11 bases between them. CDR1 DFQATT and CDR2 SNEGSKA come from the germline V gene (reference sequence). CDR3 sequence reads: CSASWGRDQPQHF. The CDR3 DNA reads as TGCAGTGCTAGTTGGGGGAGGGATCAGCCCCAGCATTTT.